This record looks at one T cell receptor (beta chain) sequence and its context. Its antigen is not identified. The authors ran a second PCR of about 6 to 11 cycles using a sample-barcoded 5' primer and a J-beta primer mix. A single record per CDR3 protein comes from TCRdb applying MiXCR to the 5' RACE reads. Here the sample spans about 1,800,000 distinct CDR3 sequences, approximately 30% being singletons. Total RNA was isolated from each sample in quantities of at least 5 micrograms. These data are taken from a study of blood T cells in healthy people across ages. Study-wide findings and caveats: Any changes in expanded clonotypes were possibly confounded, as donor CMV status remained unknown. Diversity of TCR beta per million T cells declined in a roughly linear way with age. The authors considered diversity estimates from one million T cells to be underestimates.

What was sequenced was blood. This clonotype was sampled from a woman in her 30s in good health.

CDR3 DNA: TGCAGTACGCCTCTAAGTGCGGGATTTAGGAATGAGCAGTTCTTC. This gives the protein CSTPLSAGFRNEQFF. J is TRBJ2-1 and V is TRBV20-1, with a weak D call TRBD2 (6 bases). The ends were cut back, 8 bases at V and 7 bases at J, with 24 bases in the middle. Germline CDR1 is DFQATT and CDR2 is SNEGSKA (reference sequence). The CDR3 totals 15 residues.